These T cell receptor beta chains were read from a single sample in a study of vaccination and CD4 T cells after COVID-19. MiXCR, applied by TCRdb to the PCR reads, yields one record per CDR3 protein. The top ten clones hold 16% of a sample with almost 20,000 distinct CDR3 sequences, around 52% of them seen once. These receptors have no known antigen. The source material was CD4+ T cells from blood, cultured in vitro. These receptors were taken from a human donor who had recovered from COVID-19. Each CDR3 is given with its conserved first and last residue. The D gene is left open where the match is weak. Not all rows give a size; the values are once, few, many and, for expanded clones, a class.

clone_size j_call v_call d_call cdr3_nt cdr3_aa
few TRBJ1-6 TRBV5-6 NA TGTGCCAGCAGCTCTACGGGCCCTAATTCACCCCTCCACTTT CASSSTGPNSPLHF
NA TRBJ2-7 TRBV7-9 TRBD2 TGTGCCAGCAGCGAGGCGGGCGGGAGGCTCTGGGGCGAGCAGTACTTC CASSEAGGRLWGEQYF
NA TRBJ2-3 TRBV5-1 TRBD1 TGCGCCAGCAGCTTGGTGGGACAGGGGATAGTAGATACGCAGTATTTT CASSLVGQGIVDTQYF
NA TRBJ2-1 TRBV19 TRBD2 TGTGCCAGTAACCCCGGGACTAGCGGGAGCAATGAGCAGTTCTTC CASNPGTSGSNEQFF
NA TRBJ1-6 TRBV15 TRBD1 TGTGCCACCAGCAGAGATCAGCCAGGGGGCTCCTATAATTCACCCCTCCACTTT CATSRDQPGGSYNSPLHF
NA TRBJ1-1 TRBV5-1 NA TGCGCCAGCAGCTTGGCCATGGGGAACACTGAAGCTTTCTTT CASSLAMGNTEAFF
few TRBJ2-3 TRBV2 TRBD2 TGTGCCAGAGAGGGACTAGCGGGGGGCGTTAGCACAGATACGCAGTATTTT CAREGLAGGVSTDTQYF
NA TRBJ1-2 TRBV18 TRBD1 TGTGCCAGCTCTCCTGACAGGGATCTTCGCGGCTACACCTTC CASSPDRDLRGYTF
NA TRBJ1-5 TRBV18 TRBD1 TGTGCCAGCTCAGCCGGGACAGGGGTTCAGCCCCAGCATTTT CASSAGTGVQPQHF
few TRBJ1-1 TRBV20-1 NA TGCAGTGCTAGAGCCTCGGGACGGATAGTGAACACTGAAGCTTTCTTT CSARASGRIVNTEAFF
NA TRBJ2-5 TRBV29-1 TRBD2 TGCAGCGTCCTAGCGGGGGGGTCGGAGACCCAGTACTTC CSVLAGGSETQYF
NA TRBJ2-7 TRBV5-6 NA TGTGCCAGCAGCTGGGGCAGGAGCTCCTACGAGCAGTACTTC CASSWGRSSYEQYF
once TRBJ1-4 TRBV5-4 NA TGTGCCAGCAGCTTGGTTAATGAAAAACTGTTTTTT CASSLVNEKLFF
few TRBJ1-3 TRBV6-1 NA TGTGCCAGCAGTGACAGGGAGATTTTTGGAAACACCATATATTTT CASSDREIFGNTIYF
NA TRBJ2-6 TRBV20-1 NA TGCAGTGCTAGAGATGAGGGAGCTGAAGGGGCCAACGTCCTGACTTTC CSARDEGAEGANVLTF
NA TRBJ2-1 TRBV20-1 TRBD2 TGCAGTGCCAGGTCACTAGCGGGACCCGAGGCGGGATGGGATGAGCAGTTCTTC CSARSLAGPEAGWDEQFF
few TRBJ2-7 TRBV28 NA TGTGCCAGCAACGAAGGGGGGCAATCCTACGAGCAGTACTTC CASNEGGQSYEQYF
NA TRBJ1-4 TRBV27 NA TGTGCCAGCAGTTCGTCCAGGGGAGCGGCTAATGAAAAACTGTTTTTT CASSSSRGAANEKLFF
once TRBJ2-7 TRBV10-3 TRBD1 TGTGCCATCAAAGACAGGGGTTCCTACGAGCAGTACTTC CAIKDRGSYEQYF
NA TRBJ2-7 TRBV6-2/TRBV6-3 TRBD2 TGTGCCAGCAGTTCTAGCGGGGGGGCCTTTGCCTACGAGCAGTACTTC CASSSSGGAFAYEQYF
NA TRBJ1-1 TRBV15 TRBD1 TGTGCCACCAGCAGAGGGGACAGAGGTGAAGCTTTCTTT CATSRGDRGEAFF
few TRBJ1-2 TRBV7-3 NA TGTGCCAGCAGCTTAAACGGGGTCGGTAACTATGGCTACACCTTC CASSLNGVGNYGYTF
few TRBJ1-6 TRBV15 NA TGTGCCACCAGCGGCAGCTCCTATAATTCACCCCTCCACTTT CATSGSSYNSPLHF
NA TRBJ2-3 TRBV7-2 TRBD1 TGTGCCAGCAACACAGGGGCAGATACGCAGTATTTT CASNTGADTQYF
NA TRBJ2-7 TRBV29-1 NA TGCAGCGTTGACGGCGGGCTCCGCTCCTACGAGCAGTACTTC CSVDGGLRSYEQYF
NA TRBJ2-4 TRBV12-3/TRBV12-4 NA TGTGCCAGCAGTTTGGCCGCTACAGAACAGTACTTC CASSLAATEQYF
NA TRBJ1-3 TRBV4-1 NA TGCGCCAGCAGCGATATGTCCAAGGCTGGAAACACCATATATTTT CASSDMSKAGNTIYF
NA TRBJ2-7 TRBV12-3/TRBV12-4 TRBD1 TGTGCCAGCACCACGGACAGGGTGCTCTACGAGCAGTACTTC CASTTDRVLYEQYF
NA TRBJ1-5 TRBV19 NA TGTGCCAGTAGTGCCCTCCAGAGTCATCAGCCCCAGCATTTT CASSALQSHQPQHF
NA TRBJ1-2 TRBV28 NA TGTGCCAGCAGGGGGGCTGCACTGCCCTATGGCTACACCTTC CASRGAALPYGYTF
NA TRBJ1-5 TRBV7-2 TRBD1 TGTGCCAGCAGCCCACGGGACAGGGTAAATCAGCCCCAGCATTTT CASSPRDRVNQPQHF
NA TRBJ2-7 TRBV7-6 NA TGTGCCAGCAGCCACGGGAAAAACAGGGAATCGGGCGAGCAGTACTTC CASSHGKNRESGEQYF
few TRBJ2-3 TRBV11-2 NA TGTGCCAGCAGCTCGGGAGATACGCAGTATTTT CASSSGDTQYF
NA TRBJ1-1 TRBV28 TRBD1 TGTGCCAGCAGTCCCGGACAGGGGAGGAGAATGAACACTGAAGCTTTCTTT CASSPGQGRRMNTEAFF
NA TRBJ2-7 TRBV6-1 TRBD1 TGTGCCAGCAGTGCAATACAGGGGGCGAGTTTCGTTTACGAGCAGTACTTC CASSAIQGASFVYEQYF
NA TRBJ1-5 TRBV18 NA TGTGCCAGCTCAACGGGGGTGGGGGCTGGGGAGCCCCAGCATTTT CASSTGVGAGEPQHF
NA TRBJ2-4 TRBV20-1 TRBD2 TGCAGTGCCCCTAAAGCGGGGGGCGGGACCGAAAACATTCAGTACTTC CSAPKAGGGTENIQYF
few TRBJ2-7 TRBV7-2 TRBD2 TGTGCCAGCAGCATCCGCGGGGGGCCCAACTACGAGCAGTACTTC CASSIRGGPNYEQYF
few TRBJ1-2 TRBV7-2 NA TGTGCCAGCGCAATGCAGGGCAGGAACTATGGCTACACCTTC CASAMQGRNYGYTF
NA TRBJ1-6 TRBV27 TRBD1 TGTGCCAGCAACCGACAGGGGGGAAATTCACTCCTCCACTTT CASNRQGGNSLLHF
NA TRBJ1-6 TRBV2 NA TGTGCCAGCATGGGATATTCACCCCTCCACTTT CASMGYSPLHF
NA TRBJ1-1 TRBV29-1 TRBD1 TGCAGCGTTTCCTCCCGGGACAGGGGGGCTGAAGCTTTCTTT CSVSSRDRGAEAFF
NA TRBJ2-2 TRBV7-2 NA TGTGCCAGCAGCTTGTCCGCGACACACACCGGGGAGCTGTTTTTT CASSLSATHTGELFF
NA TRBJ2-3 TRBV27 NA TGTGCCAGCAGTTCTTCCAGGGGGGCAGATACGCAGTATTTT CASSSSRGADTQYF
NA TRBJ1-1 TRBV6-5 TRBD1 TGTGCCAGCAGTTCACTTGGGACAGGCCATATGAACACTGAAGCTTTCTTT CASSSLGTGHMNTEAFF
few TRBJ1-5 TRBV6-2/TRBV6-3 TRBD1 TGTGCCAGCAGGGGACAGAAGAACAATCAGCCCCAGCATTTT CASRGQKNNQPQHF